Below are 26 T cell receptor beta chains sequenced from a single sample in a study of blood T cell repertoires in COVID-19. The table came from immunoSEQ multiplex PCR; TCRdb's copy has only in-frame clones and leaves some out. The data hold about 120,000 clones, with 81% observed a single time. The sequenced sample consisted of peripheral blood. The receptors here all came from a man younger than 40 with COVID-19, enrolled during active disease.

This clone was seen once. J is TRBJ2-2 and V is TRBV5-1; D gene uncertain. This CDR3 has 13 residues. The germline CDR1 and CDR2 sequences are SGHRS and YFSETQ. V lost 1 base and J lost 4, with 5 bases in between. CDR3 nucleotides: TGCGCCAGCAGCTTGCAGGTCACCGGGGAGCTGTTTTTT. Amino acid sequence: CASSLQVTGELFF.

CDR3 amino acids: CASSIEGGPGYTF. CDR3 nucleotides: TGTGCCAGCAGTATAGAGGGGGGGCCTGGCTACACCTTC. The chain recombines TRBV2 with TRBJ1-2, with D possibly TRBD1 on 6 matching bases. V was trimmed by 5 bases and J by 7 bases, leaving 14 bases between them. Germline V gives CDR1 SNHLY, CDR2 FYNNEI. The CDR3 has 13 amino acids.

V and J are TRBV30 and TRBJ1-3, with TRBD1 as a possible D gene (5 bases). V was shortened by 0 bases and J by 0 bases, with 6 bases between the two germline ends. Germline assignment: CDR1 GTSNPN and CDR2 SVGIG (reference sequence). The CDR3 totals 14 residues. The CDR3, as DNA: TGTGCCTGGAGTGTGGGGGGCTCTGGAAACACCATATATTTT. Translation: CAWSVGGSGNTIYF.

This clone was detected only once. The rearrangement links TRBV11-3 to TRBJ2-2; D remains unclear. The CDR3 is made up of 17 amino acids. Germline-derived CDR1 and CDR2 are SGHNT and YENEEA. V shed 4 bases and J shed 2 bases, with 17 bases lying between them. The CDR3 DNA sequence: TGTGCCAGCAGCTCCCGAAAGGTGGCGGTCAACACCGGGGAGCTGTTTTTT. This codes for CASSSRKVAVNTGELFF.

This clone was seen many times. The V call is TRBV7-9, the J call TRBJ1-1; 9 bases fit TRBD1. Germline V gene sequence: CDR1 SEHNR, CDR2 FQNEAQ (reference sequence). There are 13 residues in the CDR3. V shed 6 bases and J 10 bases; nucleotides not matched to a gene: 9. The CDR3 bases are TGTGCCAGCAGTCCCGGGACAGGGCGTCGAGCTTTCTTT. This encodes CASSPGTGRRAFF.

The genes are TRBV7-9 and TRBJ1-1, with D possibly matching TRBD1 (6 bases). The ends were cut back, 5 bases at V and 4 bases at J, with 17 bases in the middle. CDR1 and CDR2 from the germline V gene are SEHNR and FQNEAQ (reference sequence). The CDR3 covers 15 residues. CDR3 region: CASSPRGGGSTEAFF. The CDR3 bases are TGTGCCAGCAGCCCTAGAGGGGGGGGGAGCACTGAAGCTTTCTTT.

The chain recombines TRBV4-3 with TRBJ2-3, with D tentatively TRBD2 (6 bases). Trimming pared 0 bases from V and 2 bases from J, leaving 12 bases between. CDR1 and CDR2 from the germline V gene are LGHNA and YSLEER. The CDR3 covers 16 residues. CDR3 DNA: TGCGCCAGCAGCCAAGATTGGGGGGAACCCACAGATACGCAGTATTTT. Encoded protein: CASSQDWGEPTDTQYF.

The V call is TRBV5-6, the J call TRBJ1-2; 8 bases map to TRBD1. V was clipped by 5 bases and J by 6 bases; unmatched bases: 9. This CDR3 is built from 14 residues. The germline V gene has CDR1 SGHDT and CDR2 YYEEEE. CDR3 loop: CASSYWDRRDGYTF. The CDR3 DNA sequence: TGTGCCAGCAGTTACTGGGACAGGAGGGATGGCTACACCTTC.

This rearrangement joins TRBV15 to TRBJ1-1; a possible D gene is TRBD1 (6 bases). Germline V gene sequence: CDR1 LNHNV, CDR2 YYDKDF (reference sequence). This CDR3 spans 16 amino acids. Trimming removed 5 bases at V and 0 bases at J, with 16 bases between. CDR3 bases: TGTGCCACCAGCCCCAGGCAGGGGCGGATGAACACTGAAGCTTTCTTT. It translates to CATSPRQGRMNTEAFF.

A few counts support this clone. The V and J genes are TRBV5-1 and TRBJ2-2, with D unresolved. Trimming cost V 0 bases and J 1 base, with 10 bases left between them. This CDR3 spans 16 amino acids. From germline, CDR1 is SGHRS and CDR2 YFSETQ. The CDR3 DNA is TGCGCCAGCAGCTTGGCGACTTCGAGGAACACCGGGGAGCTGTTTTTT. As protein: CASSLATSRNTGELFF.

The chain recombines TRBV7-2 with TRBJ2-5; 9 bases are a match to TRBD1. Germline V gives CDR1 SGHTA, CDR2 FQGNSA. The V segment lost 2 bases and the J segment 6 bases; nucleotides outside the gene matches: 7. The length of the CDR3 is 15 residues. As DNA, the CDR3 is TGTGCCAGCAGCTTAAGTGGGACAGGGACCCAGACCCAGTACTTC. It is translated as CASSLSGTGTQTQYF.

This rearrangement joins TRBV12-5 to TRBJ2-2, with D perhaps TRBD1 (5 bases). The V gene lost 1 base and the J gene lost 6 bases, with 9 bases spanning the gap. This CDR3 region has 14 residues. Germline V gene lookup returns CDR1 LGHNT and CDR2 FRNRAP. CDR3 region: CASGLGQGSGELFF. CDR3 DNA: TGTGCTAGTGGTTTGGGGCAGGGCTCCGGGGAGCTGTTTTTT.

The chain employs TRBV7-9 and TRBJ2-5; 10 nucleotides match TRBD2. CDR1 is SEHNR and CDR2 is FQNEAQ in the germline V gene (reference sequence). The CDR3 sequence is 15 residues long. With 3 bases clipped from V and 1 base from J, the junction kept 2 bases outside the gene matches. CDR3 coding DNA: TGTGCCAGCAGCTTCTGGACTAGCGGCCAAGAGACCCAGTACTTC. It codes for CASSFWTSGQETQYF. The full variable domain, with the rest looked up from reference TRBV7-9 and TRBJ2-5, is DTGVSQNPRHKITKRGQNVTFRCDPISEHNRLYWYRQTLGQGPEFLTYFQNEAQLEKSRLLSDRFSAERPKGSFSTLEIQRTEQGDSAMYLCASSFWTSGQETQYFGPGTRLLVL.

This chain joins TRBV3-1 (or the pseudogene TRBV3-2) and TRBJ2-6; D is uncertain. CDR3 length: 17 residues. The germline gives CDR1 LGHDT, CDR2 YNNKEL (reference sequence). The V end lost 3 bases, the J end lost 0 bases, and 12 bases lay between the germline ends. DNA for the CDR3: TGTGCCAGCAGCCAGTCCAGCGAGAGCTCTGGGGCCAACGTCCTGACTTTC. Amino acids: CASSQSSESSGANVLTF.

The V call is TRBV29-1, the J call TRBJ1-2; D gene ambiguous. The CDR3 consists of 12 residues. V was pared by 7 bases and J by 6 bases, with 15 bases between. In germline, CDR1 is SQVTM, CDR2 ANQGSEA. CDR3: CSAPRGFDGYTF. In nucleotides, the CDR3 is TGCAGCGCCCCTCGGGGATTTGATGGCTACACCTTC. The full variable domain, rest sourced from reference TRBV29-1 and TRBJ1-2, is SAVISQKPSRDICQRGTSLTIQCQVDSQVTMMFWYRQQPGQSLTLIATANQGSEATYESGFVIDKFPISRPNLTFSTLTVSNMSPEDSSIYLCSAPRGFDGYTFGSGTRLTVV.

This sequence joins TRBV2 and TRBJ1-1; 7 bases fit TRBD1. This CDR3 spans 12 amino acids. The V and J ends lost 6 bases and 8 bases, in that order; junction bases with no gene match: 6. Germline CDR1 and CDR2: SNHLY and FYNNEI. CDR3 DNA sequence: TGTGCCAGCAGCAATGAGGGGGCCGAAGCTTTCTTT. Amino acids: CASSNEGAEAFF. Full variable domain (outside the CDR3, taken from reference TRBV2 and TRBJ1-1): EPEVTQTPSHQVTQMGQEVILRCVPISNHLYFYWYRQILGQKVEFLVSFYNNEISEKSEIFDDQFSVERPDGSNFTLKIRSTKLEDSAMYFCASSNEGAEAFFGQGTRLTVV.

The chain has TRBV2 and TRBJ2-7; D may be TRBD1 (6 bases). The germline V gene encodes CDR1 SNHLY and CDR2 FYNNEI. The CDR3 extends over 13 amino acids. Trimming shortened V by 4 bases and J by 5 bases, and 12 bases separated the two germline ends. This CDR3 reads CASSVIGGNEQYF. For the CDR3, the DNA is TGTGCCAGCAGTGTGATAGGGGGTAACGAGCAGTACTTC.

The V call is TRBV5-5, the J call TRBJ1-5; D may be TRBD1 (6 bases). This CDR3 comprises 15 residues. The V and J ends lost 2 bases and 1 base respectively, with 10 bases between them. Germline CDR1 is SGHKS and CDR2 is YYEKEE (reference sequence). CDR3 residues: CASSFAQGSNQPQHF. The CDR3, as DNA: TGTGCCAGCAGCTTTGCCCAGGGGAGCAATCAGCCCCAGCATTTT.

The chain couples TRBV18 to TRBJ1-3; no definite D call. Trimming removed 6 bases at V and 0 bases at J, with 12 bases between. The CDR3 contains 15 residues. Germline loops: CDR1 KGHSH, CDR2 LQKENI. The CDR3 sequence is CASSPQVTSGNTIYF. CDR3 DNA: TGTGCCAGCTCCCCCCAGGTAACCTCTGGAAACACCATATATTTT.

The rearrangement joins TRBV19 to TRBJ2-3; TRBD2 matches 11 bases. The CDR3 has 16 amino acids. CDR1 and CDR2 (germline): LNHDA, SQIVND (reference sequence). J was trimmed by 7 bases and V by 6 bases; bases with no gene match: 12. The CDR3 here is CASSDALAGARNTQYF. The CDR3 DNA follows: TGTGCCAGTAGCGACGCACTAGCGGGAGCCCGAAATACGCAGTATTTT.

The V call is TRBV7-8, the J call TRBJ1-1; 11 bases agree with TRBD1. The V gene's germline CDR1 is SGHVS and CDR2 FQNEAQ. The CDR3 sequence is 17 residues long. Trimming removed 5 bases from V and 5 bases from J; junction bases left unmatched: 13. This chain's CDR3 is CASSPWTGGAVGTEAFF. The CDR3 DNA reads as TGTGCCAGCAGCCCCTGGACAGGGGGCGCGGTTGGGACTGAAGCTTTCTTT. Together with reference TRBV7-8 and TRBJ1-1, the CDR3 gives the full variable domain: GAGVSQSPRYKVAKRGQDVALRCDPISGHVSLFWYQQALGQGPEFLTYFQNEAQLDKSGLPSDRFFAERPEGSVSTLKIQRTQQEDSAVYLCASSPWTGGAVGTEAFFGQGTRLTVV.

This clone occurred a few times. Here the CDR3 DNA reads TGTGCCAGCAGCGCACAGATGAACACTGAAGCTTTCTTT. This encodes CASSAQMNTEAFF. This chain links TRBV28 with TRBJ1-1; D is unclear. V dropped 6 bases and J dropped 0 bases, with 8 bases sitting between them. Per germline, CDR1 MDHEN and CDR2 SYDVKM. This CDR3 has 13 residues.

J is TRBJ2-5 and V is TRBV11-3; 7 bases line up with TRBD1. With 5 bases clipped from V and 4 bases from J, the junction kept 7 bases outside the gene matches. Germline-derived CDR1 and CDR2 are SGHNT and YENEEA. The CDR3 is made up of 14 amino acids. CDR3 loop: CASSPGTVGETQYF. The CDR3, as DNA: TGTGCCAGCAGCCCCGGGACAGTCGGAGAGACCCAGTACTTC.

The rearrangement uses TRBV11-2 and TRBJ2-7; 8 bases are a match to TRBD1. The CDR3 length is 15 residues. Germline V gives CDR1 SGHAT, CDR2 FQNNGV. After removal of 1 base from V and 4 bases from J, the junction contained 6 bases not matched to a gene. The CDR3 DNA is TGTGCCAGCAGCTTAGTCGGGACAGGCAGTTACGAGCAGTACTTC. Protein product: CASSLVGTGSYEQYF.

The chain uses TRBV11-3 and TRBJ2-7, with 7 bases aligning to TRBD1. CDR3 length: 17 residues. The germline CDR1 and CDR2 sequences are SGHNT and YENEEA. V was clipped by 1 base and J by 1 base; unmatched bases: 10. CDR3: CASSLGVGTEGSYEQYF. The DNA of the CDR3 is TGTGCCAGCAGCTTAGGGGTAGGGACAGAGGGATCCTACGAGCAGTACTTC. The whole variable domain, filled in from reference TRBV11-3 and TRBJ2-7, reads EAGVVQSPRYKIIEKKQPVAFWCNPISGHNTLYWYLQNLGQGPELLIRYENEEAVDDSQLPKDRFSAERLKGVDSTLKIQPAELGDSAVYLCASSLGVGTEGSYEQYFGPGTRLTVT.

This chain links TRBV7-8 with TRBJ2-7; D may be TRBD1 (6 bases). Germline CDR1 SGHVS, CDR2 FQNEAQ. Trimming removed 3 bases from V and 4 bases from J, with 10 bases in between. The CDR3 totals 13 residues. CDR3 in DNA: TGTGCCAGCAGCTTTGACAGGACGTACGAGCAGTACTTC. Translating gives CASSFDRTYEQYF.